These 2 T cell receptor beta chains were all obtained from the same sample, sequenced in a study of patients with pleural tuberculosis. TCRdb reprocessed the reads via MiXCR and lists one record per CDR3 protein. The table has under 65,000 distinct CDR3 sequences, about 7.9% seen once. These receptors all stem from a human donor with pleural tuberculosis.

A word on this clonotype: Just one base apart from a much larger clone, this may be a read error. This chain joins TRBV11-2 and TRBJ1-1; D is unresolved. The CDR3 is 15 residues long. Trimming left V 3 bases short and J 0 bases short, with 11 bases between. Germline CDR1 reads SGHAT; CDR2 reads FQNNGV. CDR3 sequence (DNA): TGTGCCAGCAGCTTGGATGGCGGAATGAACACTGAAGCTTTCTTT. It translates to CASSLDGGMNTEAFF.

Ten or more counts support this clonotype. This may be a read error: a much more frequent sequence differs by one nucleotide. The gene calls are TRBV25-1 and TRBJ1-1; the match to TRBD1 covers 9 bases. This CDR3 comprises 15 residues. V dropped 4 bases and J dropped 4; count of bases not matched to a gene: 7. Germline V CDR1 and CDR2: MGHDK, SYGVNS. CDR3 protein: CASSGWGTGRTEAFF. The CDR3 DNA sequence: TGTGCCAGCAGTGGATGGGGGACAGGGCGCACTGAAGCTTTCTTT.